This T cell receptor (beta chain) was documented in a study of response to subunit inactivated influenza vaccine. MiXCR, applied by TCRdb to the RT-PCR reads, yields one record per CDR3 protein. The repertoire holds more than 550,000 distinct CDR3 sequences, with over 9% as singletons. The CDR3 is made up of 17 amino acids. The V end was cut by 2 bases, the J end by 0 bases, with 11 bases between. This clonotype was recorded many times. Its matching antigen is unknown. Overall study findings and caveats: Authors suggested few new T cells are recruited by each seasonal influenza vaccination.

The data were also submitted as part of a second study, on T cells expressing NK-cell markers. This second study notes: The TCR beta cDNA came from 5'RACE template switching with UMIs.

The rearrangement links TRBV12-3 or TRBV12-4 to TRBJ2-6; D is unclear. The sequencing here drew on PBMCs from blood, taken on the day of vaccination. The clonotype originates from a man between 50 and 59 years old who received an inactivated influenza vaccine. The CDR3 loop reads CASSLSWTSSGANVLTF. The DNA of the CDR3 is TGTGCCAGCAGTTTAAGTTGGACCTCCTCTGGGGCCAACGTCCTGACTTTC.